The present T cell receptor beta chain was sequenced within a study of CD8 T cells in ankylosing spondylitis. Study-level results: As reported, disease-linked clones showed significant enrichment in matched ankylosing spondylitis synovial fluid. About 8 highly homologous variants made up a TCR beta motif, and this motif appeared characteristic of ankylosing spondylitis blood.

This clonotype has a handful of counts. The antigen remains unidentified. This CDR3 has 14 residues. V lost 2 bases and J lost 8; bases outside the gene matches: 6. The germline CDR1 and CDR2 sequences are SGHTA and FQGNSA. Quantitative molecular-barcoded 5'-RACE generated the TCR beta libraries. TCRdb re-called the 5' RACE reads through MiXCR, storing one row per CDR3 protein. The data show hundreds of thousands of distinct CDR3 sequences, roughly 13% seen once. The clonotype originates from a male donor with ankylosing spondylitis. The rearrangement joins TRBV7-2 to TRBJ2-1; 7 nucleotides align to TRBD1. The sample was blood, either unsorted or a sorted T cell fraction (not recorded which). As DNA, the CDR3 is TGTGCCAGCAGCTTACGTAGAACAGGGGATGAGCAGTTCTTC. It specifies CASSLRRTGDEQFF.